This is a list of T cell receptor beta chains from one sample in a study of vaccination and CD4 T cells after COVID-19. The antigens of these receptors remain unknown. Via MiXCR, TCRdb re-called the PCR reads, giving one row per CDR3 protein. The profile shows roughly 20,000 distinct CDR3 sequences, roughly 46% of them singletons. Specimen: CD4+ T cells from blood, cultured in vitro, collected before SARS-CoV-2 vaccination. These receptors originate from a human donor who had recovered from COVID-19. CDR3s include the opening cysteine and the closing phenylalanine or tryptophan. The D gene is left open where the match is weak. The size entry is marked missing in some rows and otherwise reads once, few, many or a size class.

NA	TRBJ2-2	TRBV19	NA	TGTGCCAGTAGTCGTCAGCACGGGGAGCTGTTTTTT	CASSRQHGELFF
NA	TRBJ1-5	TRBV21-1	NA	TGTGCCAGCCGTGGGCGGACTGGTCCTCAAATCCCGGATCAGCCCCAGCATTTT	CASRGRTGPQIPDQPQHF
TRBD1	TRBJ2-3	TRBV27	NA	TGTGCCAGCAGTTTATCAGGGGGCCGGCAGTTGGCGATGGATACGCAGTATTTT	CASSLSGGRQLAMDTQYF
NA	TRBJ2-7	TRBV7-2	few	TGTGCCAGCAGCTTATTCGCGCAGAACCCCTACGAGCAGTACTTC	CASSLFAQNPYEQYF
NA	TRBJ2-3	TRBV2	few	TGTGCCAGCACCACCCTCACCACAGATACGCAGTATTTT	CASTTLTTDTQYF
NA	TRBJ2-6	TRBV10-3	NA	TGTGCCACCTGGGAAGGAGGCCCTGGGGCCAACGTCCTGACTTTC	CATWEGGPGANVLTF
TRBD1	TRBJ2-7	TRBV28	NA	TGTGCCAGCAGTTTAAGGGACAGGGGATACTACGAGCAGTACTTC	CASSLRDRGYYEQYF
NA	TRBJ1-1	TRBV28	NA	TGTGCCAGCACGTTCGTCTCGGGGGCGCGCACTGAAGCTTTCTTT	CASTFVSGARTEAFF
NA	TRBJ2-5	TRBV27	NA	TGTGCCAGCAGTTTGCGTGGGCCCCAAGAGACCCAGTACTTC	CASSLRGPQETQYF
TRBD2	TRBJ2-1	TRBV7-9	NA	TGTGCCAGCAGCTTCGGACTAGCGGGAGGTAGGTCACGGAATGAGCAGTTCTTC	CASSFGLAGGRSRNEQFF
NA	TRBJ1-1	TRBV20-1	few	TGCAGTGCTAGAGATATCGGGGGCGAGAACACTGAAGCTTTCTTT	CSARDIGGENTEAFF
TRBD1	TRBJ1-3	TRBV10-3	few	TGTGCCATCAGTAAGACAGGGACAGACTCTGGAAACACCATATATTTT	CAISKTGTDSGNTIYF
NA	TRBJ1-3	TRBV7-9	NA	TGTGCCAGCAGCTTAGGCTCGGCAGGGCGAGCTGGAAACACCATATATTTT	CASSLGSAGRAGNTIYF
NA	TRBJ1-2	TRBV7-2	few	TGTGCCAGCAGCTTAGCGGCAGGGTCAGACTATGGCTACACCTTC	CASSLAAGSDYGYTF